The rows below give T cell receptor beta chains drawn from one sample of a study of radiotherapy plus CTLA-4 blockade in lung cancer. Clones were read by immunoSEQ multiplex PCR, and TCRdb kept only the in-frame ones, dropping some. The sample holds about 59,000 clones, under 75% seen once. The material sequenced was peripheral blood, taken from a patient treated with radiotherapy plus ipilimumab. These receptors came from a human donor with non-small cell lung cancer whose response to radiotherapy plus ipilimumab could not be evaluated. Each CDR3 is given without its conserved first and last residue. D genes are given only for firm matches.

v_call	j_call	d_call	cdr3_aa
TRBV19	TRBJ1-1	NA	ASSIKGLGEAF
TRBV5-4	TRBJ2-2	NA	ASSFYPSVNTGELF
TRBV6-1	TRBJ2-1	NA	ASIPSTYNEQF
TRBV10-3	TRBJ1-5	NA	AISADRDQPQH
TRBV28	TRBJ1-1	TRBD1	ASSLTGTVNTEAF
TRBV4-1	TRBJ1-1	TRBD1	ASSQAGTGKGETEAF
TRBV11-2	TRBJ2-1	NA	ASSSLRGSYNEQF
TRBV19	TRBJ2-2	NA	ASARATFLADTGELF
TRBV19	TRBJ2-7	TRBD1	ASSTGTGKGPYEQY
TRBV6-6	TRBJ1-1	TRBD1	ASSPRDRGPGEAF
TRBV30	TRBJ2-7	NA	AGFNRIGYEQY
TRBV29-1	TRBJ1-3	NA	SVSPRASSGNTIY
TRBV9	TRBJ1-5	NA	ASSVADSSNQPQH
TRBV7-2	TRBJ2-2	NA	ASSLQGNTGELF
TRBV5-6	TRBJ1-2	NA	ASSLFNYGYT
TRBV28	TRBJ1-5	TRBD1	ASSFGGGQGSQPQH
TRBV19	TRBJ2-2	TRBD2	ASSPGTSGRTNTGELF
TRBV5-1	TRBJ2-3	NA	ASSLGAGRTDTQY
TRBV6-5	TRBJ1-1	NA	ASSYSELPQNTEAF
TRBV23-1	TRBJ1-2	TRBD1	AIPPPGQGRSNYGYT
TRBV7-2	TRBJ2-3	NA	ASSPLSTDTQY
TRBV19	TRBJ2-5	NA	ASSPLRGLPEAQY
TRBV5-5	TRBJ2-7	NA	ASSLGQSAYEQY
TRBV7-2	TRBJ2-1	NA	ASSYTGISDNEQF
TRBV6-6	TRBJ2-7	TRBD1	ASSYSGQGYEQY
TRBV9	TRBJ1-3	NA	ASSVEVIVRAPLFGNTIY
TRBV2	TRBJ1-5	TRBD1	ASSGETGINQPQH
TRBV19	TRBJ1-5	TRBD1	ASSIDFRVGGYSNQPQH
TRBV19	TRBJ2-2	NA	ASSIPPGNTGELF
TRBV10-3	TRBJ2-3	TRBD1	AIRQGTATDTQY
TRBV7-8	TRBJ2-7	TRBD2	ASSLSGGGATYEQY
TRBV7-9	TRBJ1-1	NA	ASSLVLGGTEAF
TRBV5-1	TRBJ2-2	TRBD2	ASSLNPGTSVTGELF
TRBV11-3	TRBJ2-5	TRBD2	ASSPGTSGGEETQY
TRBV9	TRBJ2-5	NA	ASSATSWRETQY
TRBV28	TRBJ2-2	TRBD2	ASSSLAGGRWELF
TRBV19	TRBJ1-2	TRBD1	ASSTDREIYGYT
TRBV27	TRBJ2-5	NA	ASSFQSGGALGETQY
TRBV5-1	TRBJ1-1	NA	ASSLGTTGNTEAF
TRBV5-1	TRBJ2-1	TRBD2	ASKLAGDYNEQF
TRBV6-1	TRBJ2-3	TRBD2	ASSARRGGTDTQY
TRBV6-4	TRBJ2-6	TRBD1	ASSAQGMGANVLT
TRBV4-2	TRBJ1-2	TRBD1	ASSQLGQAFYGYT
TRBV18	TRBJ2-5	NA	ASSRAETQY
TRBV27	TRBJ2-7	TRBD1	ASARDRSYEQY
TRBV5-6	TRBJ1-1	NA	ASSFRQMNTEAF
TRBV7-3	TRBJ2-1	TRBD2	ASSPSGLAGNEQF
TRBV6-4	TRBJ2-7	TRBD1	ASSHKTGSPYEQY
TRBV18	TRBJ2-5	TRBD1	ASHLFRDSSGETQY
TRBV10-3	TRBJ2-7	TRBD2	AIRNGTSGNSYEQY
TRBV5-6	TRBJ1-2	NA	ASSTPAGSDGYT
TRBV12-5	TRBJ2-7	TRBD2	ASGLFGGVPSYEQY
TRBV15	TRBJ2-5	NA	ATSGEDGGETQY
TRBV2	TRBJ1-4	TRBD1	ASSERTGVEFNEKLF
TRBV9	TRBJ2-7	TRBD1	ASSFGQAGHEQY